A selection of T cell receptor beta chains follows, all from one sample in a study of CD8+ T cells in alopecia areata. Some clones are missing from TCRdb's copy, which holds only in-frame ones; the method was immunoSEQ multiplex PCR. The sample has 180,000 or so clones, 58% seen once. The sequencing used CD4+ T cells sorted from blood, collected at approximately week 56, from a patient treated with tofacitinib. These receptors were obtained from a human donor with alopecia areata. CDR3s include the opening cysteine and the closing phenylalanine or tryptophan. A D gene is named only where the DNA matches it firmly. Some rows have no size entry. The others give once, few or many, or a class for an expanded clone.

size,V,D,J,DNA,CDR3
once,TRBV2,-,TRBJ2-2,TGTGCCAGCAGTAGGGACAAAACGAACACCGGGGAGCTGTTTTTT,CASSRDKTNTGELFF
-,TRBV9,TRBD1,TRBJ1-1,TGTGCCAGCAACCTGGACAGGGGTGACACTGAAGCTTTCTTT,CASNLDRGDTEAFF
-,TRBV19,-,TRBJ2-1,TGTGCCAGTAGTATATCCGGGGGCGCCTACAATGAGCAGTTCTTC,CASSISGGAYNEQFF
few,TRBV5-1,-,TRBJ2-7,TGCGCCAGCAGCCCGGGGGACCCCCAGGTCCGAGAGCAGTACTTC,CASSPGDPQVREQYF
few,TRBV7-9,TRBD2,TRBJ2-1,TGTGCCAGCAGCTTATTAGCGGGGCCCTACAATGAGCAGTTCTTC,CASSLLAGPYNEQFF
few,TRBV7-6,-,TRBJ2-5,TGTGCCAGCAGCTTTGGACGGTTTGGCGAGACCCAGTACTTC,CASSFGRFGETQYF
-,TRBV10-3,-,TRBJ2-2,TGTGCCATCAGTGAACAGGGACGCCAGAACACCGGGGAGCTGTTTTTT,CAISEQGRQNTGELFF
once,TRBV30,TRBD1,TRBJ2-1,TGTGCCTGGATCTACAGGGGAACGGGGTCCAATGAGCAGTTCTTC,CAWIYRGTGSNEQFF
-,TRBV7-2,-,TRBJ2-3,TGTGCCAGCAGCTTAGTTTCACGCACAGATACGCAGTATTTT,CASSLVSRTDTQYF
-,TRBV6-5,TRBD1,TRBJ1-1,TGTGCCAGCAGACAGGGGCGGACTGAAGCTTTCTTT,CASRQGRTEAFF
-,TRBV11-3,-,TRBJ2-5,TGTGCCAGCAGCTTAGACTTACAAGAGACCCAGTACTTC,CASSLDLQETQYF
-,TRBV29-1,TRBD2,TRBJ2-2,TGCAGCGTCCGCCTAGCGGGGGACAACACCGGGGAGCTGTTTTTT,CSVRLAGDNTGELFF
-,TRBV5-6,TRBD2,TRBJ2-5,TGTGCCAGCAGCTTGGGAGTAGCGGGGATCCGAGAGACCCAGTACTTC,CASSLGVAGIRETQYF
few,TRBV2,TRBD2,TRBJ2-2,TGTGCCAGCAGCGGCCGGGAGGCCGGGGAGCTGTTTTTT,CASSGREAGELFF
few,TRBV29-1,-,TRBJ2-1,TGCAGCATATACTCGGACGGGGCTGAGCAGTTCTTC,CSIYSDGAEQFF